The rows below give T cell receptor beta chains drawn from one sample of a study of T cells and copy number aberrations in small-cell lung cancer. Clones were sequenced by immunoSEQ multiplex PCR, and TCRdb holds only the in-frame ones, with some missing. Here the sample spans roughly 3,000 clones, roughly 80% being singletons. Sequenced sample: normal tissue next to the tumor. Source of these receptors: a man in his 60s with small cell lung cancer. Each CDR3 is given with its conserved first and last residue. Fields, in order: clone size, V gene, J gene, D gene, CDR3 protein, CDR3 DNA. A D gene is named only where the DNA matches it firmly. Expanded clones are given a class, and other clones once, few, many or no size at all.

abundance: .; v_gene: TRBV19; j_gene: TRBJ1-3; d_gene: .; CDR3aa: CASSNQQGSGNTIYF; CDR3nt: TGTGCCAGTAGTAACCAACAGGGTTCTGGAAACACCATATATTTT
abundance: once; v_gene: TRBV6-5; j_gene: TRBJ1-2; d_gene: .; CDR3aa: CASSLSANYGYTF; CDR3nt: TGTGCCAGCAGTTTGTCAGCTAACTATGGCTACACCTTC
abundance: .; v_gene: TRBV29-1; j_gene: TRBJ2-1; d_gene: .; CDR3aa: CSVEMISGYNEQFF; CDR3nt: TGCAGCGTTGAAATGATCAGCGGTTACAATGAGCAGTTCTTC
abundance: .; v_gene: TRBV7-7; j_gene: TRBJ1-3; d_gene: .; CDR3aa: CASSLTPGLENTIYF; CDR3nt: TGTGCTAGCAGCTTAACCCCCGGGTTGGAAAACACCATATATTTT
abundance: few; v_gene: TRBV21-1; j_gene: TRBJ2-5; d_gene: .; CDR3aa: CASSNYQCQETQYF; CDR3nt: .
abundance: .; v_gene: TRBV5-1; j_gene: TRBJ1-6; d_gene: TRBD1; CDR3aa: CASSLDTGGSPLHF; CDR3nt: TGCGCCAGCAGCTTAGATACAGGGGGATCACCCCTCCACTTT
abundance: .; v_gene: TRBV9; j_gene: TRBJ2-7; d_gene: .; CDR3aa: CASSPSGASGEQYF; CDR3nt: TGTGCCAGCAGCCCTTCGGGGGCCTCCGGCGAGCAGTACTTC
abundance: .; v_gene: TRBV5-1; j_gene: TRBJ1-2; d_gene: .; CDR3aa: CASSLDPGALGYTF; CDR3nt: TGCGCCAGCAGCTTGGATCCGGGGGCGCTGGGCTACACCTTC
abundance: .; v_gene: TRBV19; j_gene: TRBJ2-2; d_gene: TRBD1; CDR3aa: CASSIQGVETGELFF; CDR3nt: TGTGCCAGTAGTATTCAGGGGGTAGAGACCGGGGAGCTGTTTTTT
abundance: few; v_gene: TRBV19; j_gene: TRBJ1-1; d_gene: .; CDR3aa: CASSSDKESEAFF; CDR3nt: TGTGCCAGTAGTAGTGACAAGGAATCTGAAGCTTTCTTT
abundance: .; v_gene: TRBV7-9; j_gene: TRBJ2-2; d_gene: .; CDR3aa: CASSYTGELFF; CDR3nt: TGTGCCAGTAGCTACACCGGGGAGCTGTTTTTT
abundance: .; v_gene: TRBV19; j_gene: TRBJ1-4; d_gene: TRBD1; CDR3aa: CASSTDREEKLFF; CDR3nt: TGTGCCAGTAGTACCGACAGGGAGGAAAAACTGTTTTTT
abundance: .; v_gene: TRBV7-9; j_gene: TRBJ2-7; d_gene: TRBD1; CDR3aa: CASSWDSRNEQYF; CDR3nt: TGTGCCAGCAGCTGGGACAGTAGGAACGAGCAGTACTTC
abundance: .; v_gene: TRBV9; j_gene: TRBJ2-3; d_gene: .; CDR3aa: CASSVEGAGGTDTQYF; CDR3nt: TGTGCCAGCAGCGTAGAAGGGGCAGGAGGCACAGATACGCAGTATTTT
abundance: .; v_gene: TRBV21-1; j_gene: TRBJ2-2; d_gene: .; CDR3aa: CASSDRTGGGELFF; CDR3nt: TGTGCCAGCAGCGATCGGACAGGGGGCGGGGAGCTGTTTTTT
abundance: .; v_gene: TRBV7-9; j_gene: TRBJ1-1; d_gene: .; CDR3aa: CASSSSAPRTPRDTEAFF; CDR3nt: TGTGCCAGCAGCTCCTCCGCACCCCGGACACCCAGGGACACTGAAGCTTTCTTT